Here is one T cell receptor (beta chain) with its context. Its cognate antigen is unknown. This record belongs to a study of cytomegalovirus exposure and HLA in healthy donors. Study-wide points: When the data were analyzed later, several of the most significant clusters appeared to be linked to common viral pathogens. After further analysis at a later stage, around 17,000 TCR beta sequences were associated with HLA alleles at 0.05 false discovery rate. Among immune exposure information, only CMV serostatus was available.

V lost 4 bases and J 3 bases, leaving 10 bases between the germline ends. Germline CDR1 reads LNHDA; CDR2 reads SQIVND (reference sequence). This CDR3 region has 14 residues. 13 Jbeta primers and 60 Vbeta primers were used for the PCR. The assay was immunoSEQ multiplex PCR, and TCRdb's table has in-frame clones only and misses some. The sample shows around 99,000 clones, 69% of them seen only once. Sequencing was performed on PBMCs. This sequence originates from an older woman in good health and CMV-seropositive. This chain links TRBV19 with TRBJ1-5; D might be TRBD1 (6 bases). CDR3 residues: CASSTTGDNQPQHF. In DNA form, the CDR3 reads TGTGCCAGTAGTACGACAGGAGACAATCAGCCCCAGCATTTT. Full variable domain (remainder filled in from reference TRBV19 and TRBJ1-5): DGGITQSPKYLFRKEGQNVTLSCEQNLNHDAMYWYRQDPGQGLRLIYYSQIVNDFQKGDIAEGYSVSREKKESFPLTVTSAQKNPTAFYLCASSTTGDNQPQHFGDGTRLSIL.